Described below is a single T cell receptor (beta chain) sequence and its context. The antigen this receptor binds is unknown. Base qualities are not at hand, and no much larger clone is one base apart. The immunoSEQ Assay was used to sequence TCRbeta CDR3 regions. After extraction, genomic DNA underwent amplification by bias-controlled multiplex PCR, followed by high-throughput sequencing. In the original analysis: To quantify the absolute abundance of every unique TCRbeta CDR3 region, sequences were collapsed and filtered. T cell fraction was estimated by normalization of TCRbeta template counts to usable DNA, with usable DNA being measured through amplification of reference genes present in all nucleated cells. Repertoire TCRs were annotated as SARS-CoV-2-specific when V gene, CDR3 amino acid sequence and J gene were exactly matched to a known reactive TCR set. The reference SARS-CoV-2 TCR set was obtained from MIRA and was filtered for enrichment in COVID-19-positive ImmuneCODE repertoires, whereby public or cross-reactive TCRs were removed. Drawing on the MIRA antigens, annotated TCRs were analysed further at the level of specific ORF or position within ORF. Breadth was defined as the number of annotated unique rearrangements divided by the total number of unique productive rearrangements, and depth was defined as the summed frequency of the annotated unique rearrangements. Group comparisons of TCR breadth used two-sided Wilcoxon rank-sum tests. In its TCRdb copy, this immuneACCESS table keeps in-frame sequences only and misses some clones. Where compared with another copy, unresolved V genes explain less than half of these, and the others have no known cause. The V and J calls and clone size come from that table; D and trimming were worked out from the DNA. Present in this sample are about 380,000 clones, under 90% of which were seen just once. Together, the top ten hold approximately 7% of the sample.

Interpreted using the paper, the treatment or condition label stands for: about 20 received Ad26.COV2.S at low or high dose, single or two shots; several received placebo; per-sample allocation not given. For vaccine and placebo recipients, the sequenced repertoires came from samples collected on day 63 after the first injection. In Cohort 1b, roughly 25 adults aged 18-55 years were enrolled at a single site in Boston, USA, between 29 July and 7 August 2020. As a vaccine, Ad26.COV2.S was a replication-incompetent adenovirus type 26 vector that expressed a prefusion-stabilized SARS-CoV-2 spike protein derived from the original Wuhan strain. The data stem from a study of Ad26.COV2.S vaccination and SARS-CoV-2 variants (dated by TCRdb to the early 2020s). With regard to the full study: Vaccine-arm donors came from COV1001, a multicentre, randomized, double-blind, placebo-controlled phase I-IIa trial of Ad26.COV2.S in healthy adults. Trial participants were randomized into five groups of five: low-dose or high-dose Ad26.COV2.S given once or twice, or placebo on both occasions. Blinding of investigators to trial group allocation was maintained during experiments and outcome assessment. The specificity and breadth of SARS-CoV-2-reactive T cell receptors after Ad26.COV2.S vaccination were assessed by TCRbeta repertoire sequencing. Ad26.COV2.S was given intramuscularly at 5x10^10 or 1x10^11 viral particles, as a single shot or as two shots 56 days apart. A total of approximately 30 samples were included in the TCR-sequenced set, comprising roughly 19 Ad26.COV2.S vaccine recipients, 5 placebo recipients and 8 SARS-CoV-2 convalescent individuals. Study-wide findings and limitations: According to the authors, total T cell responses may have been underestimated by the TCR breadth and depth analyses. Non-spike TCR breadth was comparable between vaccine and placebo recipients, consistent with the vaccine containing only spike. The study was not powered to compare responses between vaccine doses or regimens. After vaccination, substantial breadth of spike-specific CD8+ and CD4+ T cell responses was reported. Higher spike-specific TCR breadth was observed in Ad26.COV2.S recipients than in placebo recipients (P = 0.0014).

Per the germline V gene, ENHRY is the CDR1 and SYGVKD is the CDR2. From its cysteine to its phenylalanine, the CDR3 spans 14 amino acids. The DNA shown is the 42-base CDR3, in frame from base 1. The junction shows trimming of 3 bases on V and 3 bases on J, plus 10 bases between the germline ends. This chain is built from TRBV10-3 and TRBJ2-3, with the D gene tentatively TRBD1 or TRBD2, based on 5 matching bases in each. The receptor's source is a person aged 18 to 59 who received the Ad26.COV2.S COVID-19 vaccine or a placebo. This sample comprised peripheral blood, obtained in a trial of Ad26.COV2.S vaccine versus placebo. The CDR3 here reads CAISDPGGTDTQYF. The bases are TGTGCCATCAGTGACCCTGGGGGAACAGATACGCAGTATTTT.